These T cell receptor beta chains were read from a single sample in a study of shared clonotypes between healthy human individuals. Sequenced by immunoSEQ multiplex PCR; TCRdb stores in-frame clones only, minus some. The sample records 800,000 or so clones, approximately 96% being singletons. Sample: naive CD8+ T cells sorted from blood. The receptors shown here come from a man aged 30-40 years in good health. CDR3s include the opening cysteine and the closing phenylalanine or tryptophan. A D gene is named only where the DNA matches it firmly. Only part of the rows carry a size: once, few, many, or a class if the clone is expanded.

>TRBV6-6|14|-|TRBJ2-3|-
CASSYSFSTDTQYF
TGTGCCAGCAGTTACTCGTTTAGCACAGATACGCAGTATTTT
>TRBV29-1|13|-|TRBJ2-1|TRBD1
CSVGRGPSGEQFF
TGCAGCGTCGGCAGGGGGCCCTCAGGTGAGCAGTTCTTC
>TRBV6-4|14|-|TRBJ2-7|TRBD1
CASSPGTESYEQYF
TGTGCCAGCAGCCCCGGGACAGAGTCCTACGAGCAGTACTTC
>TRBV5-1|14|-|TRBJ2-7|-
CASSLEGAPYEQYF
TGCGCCAGCAGCTTGGAAGGAGCTCCCTACGAGCAGTACTTC
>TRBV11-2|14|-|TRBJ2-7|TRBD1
CASSYNRGLYEQYF
TGTGCCAGCAGCTATAACAGGGGGCTCTACGAGCAGTACTTC
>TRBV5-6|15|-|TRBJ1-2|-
CASSSLSRGTDGYTF
TGTGCCAGCAGCTCGTTATCGAGGGGGACGGATGGCTACACCTTC
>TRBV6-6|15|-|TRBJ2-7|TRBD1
CASTNPWTGVDEQYF
TGTGCCAGCACCAATCCTTGGACAGGGGTTGACGAGCAGTACTTC
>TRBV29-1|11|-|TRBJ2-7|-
CSVGSGWEQYF
TGCAGCGTTGGCTCGGGCTGGGAGCAGTACTTC
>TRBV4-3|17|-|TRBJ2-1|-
CASSQNLGGSGYNEQFF
TGCGCCAGCAGCCAAAATCTTGGGGGGAGCGGGTACAATGAGCAGTTCTTC
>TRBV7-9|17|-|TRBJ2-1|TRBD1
CASSLVADRGPAREQFF
TGTGCCAGCAGCTTGGTCGCGGACAGGGGGCCGGCAAGGGAGCAGTTCTTC
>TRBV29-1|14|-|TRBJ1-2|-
CSVEDGWGRDGYTF
TGCAGCGTTGAAGATGGCTGGGGGCGGGATGGCTACACCTTC
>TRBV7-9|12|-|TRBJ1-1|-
CASSEQNTEAFF
TGTGCCAGCAGCGAACAGAACACTGAAGCTTTCTTT
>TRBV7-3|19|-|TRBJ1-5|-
CASSLTGSPRVSSNQPQHF
TGTGCCAGCAGCTTAACTGGATCGCCCCGTGTCAGTAGCAATCAGCCCCAGCATTTT
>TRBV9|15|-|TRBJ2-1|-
CASSTPGGLQNEQFF
TGTGCCAGCAGCACCCCAGGGGGACTACAAAATGAGCAGTTCTTC
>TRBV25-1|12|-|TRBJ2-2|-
CASRQFTGELFF
TGTGCCAGCAGGCAATTCACCGGGGAGCTGTTTTTT
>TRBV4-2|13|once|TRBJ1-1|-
CASSQGGNTEAFF
TGTGCCAGCAGCCAGGGAGGGAACACTGAAGCTTTCTTT
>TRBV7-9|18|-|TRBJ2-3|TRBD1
CASSLGGTGVPLTDTQYF
TGTGCCAGCAGCTTAGGGGGGACAGGGGTCCCTCTCACAGATACGCAGTATTTT
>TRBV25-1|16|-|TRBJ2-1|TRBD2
CASSESSSGRVNEQFF
TGTGCCAGCAGTGAATCATCTAGCGGGAGGGTCAATGAGCAGTTCTTC
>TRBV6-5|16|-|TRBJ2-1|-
CASSYTGGNSYNEQFF
TGTGCCAGCAGTTACACGGGCGGGAATTCCTACAATGAGCAGTTCTTC
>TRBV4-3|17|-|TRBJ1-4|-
CASSQDRMLGFEEKLFF
TGCGCCAGCAGCCAAGATCGAATGTTGGGTTTTGAAGAAAAACTGTTTTTT
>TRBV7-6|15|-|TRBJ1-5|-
CASSLGREGNQPQHF
TGTGCCAGCAGCTTGGGTCGAGAGGGCAATCAGCCCCAGCATTTT
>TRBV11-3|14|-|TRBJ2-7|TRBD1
CASSLGQGPYEQYF
TGTGCCAGCAGCTTAGGACAGGGCCCCTACGAGCAGTACTTC
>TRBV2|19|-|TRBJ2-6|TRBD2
CASSELLLAGGSGANVLTF
TGTGCCAGCAGTGAACTGCTGCTAGCGGGAGGTTCTGGGGCCAACGTCCTGACTTTC
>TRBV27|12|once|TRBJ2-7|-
CASSLAGAEQYF
TGTGCCAGCAGTTTGGCCGGGGCCGAGCAGTACTTC
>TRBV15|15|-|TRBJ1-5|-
CATSLRGNSNQPQHF
TGTGCCACCAGCTTGAGGGGCAATAGCAATCAGCCCCAGCATTTT
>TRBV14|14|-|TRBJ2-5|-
CASSQVTVWETQYF
TGTGCCAGCAGCCAAGTCACGGTTTGGGAGACCCAGTACTTC
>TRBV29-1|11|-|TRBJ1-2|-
CSVEVADGYTF
TGCAGCGTTGAGGTTGCGGATGGCTACACCTTC
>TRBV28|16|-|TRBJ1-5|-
CASSPDRGRWNQPQHF
TGTGCCAGCAGCCCAGATCGGGGTAGGTGGAATCAGCCCCAGCATTTT
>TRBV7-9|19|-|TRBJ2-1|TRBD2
CASSLVPTPQREGYNEQFF
TGTGCCAGCAGCTTAGTCCCGACCCCACAGCGGGAGGGCTACAATGAGCAGTTCTTC
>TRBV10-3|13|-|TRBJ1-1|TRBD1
CAISEGTGMEAFF
TGTGCCATCAGTGAGGGGACAGGGATGGAAGCTTTCTTT
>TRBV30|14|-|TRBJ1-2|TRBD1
CAWSQGAIGNGYTF
TGTGCCTGGTCTCAGGGGGCTATAGGGAATGGCTACACCTTC
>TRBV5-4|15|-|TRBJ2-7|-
CASSLGTSGSYEQYF
TGTGCCAGCAGCTTGGGGACCAGCGGATCCTACGAGCAGTACTTC
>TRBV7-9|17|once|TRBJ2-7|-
CASSPRRIRDLEGEQYF
TGTGCCAGCAGCCCCCGGCGGATCCGGGACCTCGAGGGGGAGCAGTACTTC
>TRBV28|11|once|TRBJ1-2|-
CASTLAYGYTF
TGTGCCAGCACGCTGGCGTATGGCTACACCTTC
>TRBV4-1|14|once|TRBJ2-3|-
CASSHRTMADTQYF
TGCGCCAGCAGCCATAGAACCATGGCAGATACGCAGTATTTT
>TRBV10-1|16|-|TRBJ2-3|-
CASRRGPGRNTDTQYF
TGCGCCAGCCGCCGGGGGCCGGGACGGAACACAGATACGCAGTATTTT
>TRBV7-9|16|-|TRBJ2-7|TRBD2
CASSPETSGRFYEQYF
TGTGCCAGCAGCCCAGAGACTAGCGGGAGGTTCTACGAGCAGTACTTC
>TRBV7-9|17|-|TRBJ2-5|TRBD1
CASSLAPDRVPKGTQYF
TGTGCCAGCAGCTTAGCCCCGGACAGGGTCCCCAAAGGGACCCAGTACTTC
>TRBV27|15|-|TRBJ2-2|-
CASRAGQVNTGELFF
TGTGCCAGCAGAGCGGGACAGGTGAACACCGGGGAGCTGTTTTTT
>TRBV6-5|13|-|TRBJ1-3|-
CASSRRGENTIYF
TGTGCCAGCAGCCGACGGGGTGAAAACACCATATATTTT
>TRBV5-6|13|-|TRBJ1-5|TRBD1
CASSPGTGQPQHF
TGTGCCAGCAGCCCCGGGACAGGCCAGCCCCAGCATTTT
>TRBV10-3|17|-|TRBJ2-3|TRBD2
CAIRNAGGSLSTDTQYF
TGTGCCATCAGGAATGCGGGAGGCTCCTTGAGCACAGATACGCAGTATTTT
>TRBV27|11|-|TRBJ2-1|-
CASKSSGEQFF
TGTGCCAGCAAATCTTCTGGTGAGCAGTTCTTC
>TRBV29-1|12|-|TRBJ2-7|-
CSVEMNRAEQYF
TGCAGCGTTGAAATGAACAGGGCCGAGCAGTACTTC
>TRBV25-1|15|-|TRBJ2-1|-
CATGSRREPNNEQFF
TGTGCCACAGGGTCCAGGAGAGAACCCAACAATGAGCAGTTCTTC
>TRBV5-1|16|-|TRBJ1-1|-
CASSPGVVVPNTEAFF
TGCGCCAGCAGCCCGGGGGTGGTAGTACCGAACACTGAAGCTTTCTTT
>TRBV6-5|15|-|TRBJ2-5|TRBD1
CASSSTGGLQETQYF
TGTGCCAGCAGTTCCACAGGGGGGCTACAAGAGACCCAGTACTTC
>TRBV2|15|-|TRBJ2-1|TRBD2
CASNLAGGVLDEQFF
TGTGCCAGCAACCTAGCGGGAGGGGTTTTGGATGAGCAGTTCTTC
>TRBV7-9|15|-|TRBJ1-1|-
CASSLNELLNTEAFF
TGTGCCAGCAGCTTAAATGAGCTGTTGAACACTGAAGCTTTCTTT
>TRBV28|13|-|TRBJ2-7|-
CASTGGSSYEQYF
TGTGCCAGCACTGGTGGGAGCTCCTACGAGCAGTACTTC
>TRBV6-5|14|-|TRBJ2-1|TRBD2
CASSYLAGDNEQFF
TGTGCCAGCAGTTACCTAGCGGGGGACAATGAGCAGTTCTTC
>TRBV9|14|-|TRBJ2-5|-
CASSEEFSAETQYF
TGTGCCAGCAGCGAGGAGTTCTCGGCGGAGACCCAGTACTTC
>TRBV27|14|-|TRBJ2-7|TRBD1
CASSSYRGSYEQYF
TGTGCCAGCAGTTCATACAGGGGATCCTACGAGCAGTACTTC
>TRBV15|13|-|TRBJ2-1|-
CATSRDFHHEQFF
TGTGCCACCAGCAGAGATTTTCATCATGAGCAGTTCTTC
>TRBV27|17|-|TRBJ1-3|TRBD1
CASRSLQGISSGNTIYF
TGTGCCAGCAGATCATTACAGGGGATAAGCTCTGGAAACACCATATATTTT
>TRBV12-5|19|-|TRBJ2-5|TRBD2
CASGLADIIAGRNQETQYF
TGTGCTAGTGGTTTGGCTGACATTATAGCGGGAAGGAACCAAGAGACCCAGTACTTC